This T cell receptor (beta chain) was obtained from a study of blood T cell repertoires in COVID-19. Study as a whole: COVID-19 samples, acute and convalescent, were from the United States, Italy and Spain. In each case, the material was cDNA or gDNA derived from T cells, B-cell-depleted T cells, or PBMCs.

Trimming stripped 3 bases from V and 4 bases from J, with 12 bases between. In germline, CDR1 is DFQATT, CDR2 SNEGSKA (reference sequence). The CDR3 length is 13 residues. Under the authors' procedure: From reference gene primer amplification, estimates of nucleated cell counts were derived. Produced via immunoSEQ multiplex PCR; TCRdb's table is partial and in-frame only. That table gives V, J and clone size, and the DNA gave D and trimming. The table lists 180,000 or so clones, about nine tenths of them singletons, with 1.5% to 2% in the top ten. This TCR derives from a young man with active or convalescent COVID-19. V usage is TRBV20-1 and J usage is TRBJ1-2, with D unresolved. The sample consisted of peripheral blood. The CDR3 DNA reads TGCAGTGCTAGTTCACTGGGGAGCTATGGCTACACCTTC. Protein product: CSASSLGSYGYTF.